This T cell receptor beta chain was recorded in a study of blood T cell repertoires in COVID-19. Study-level background: T cells, B-cell-depleted T cells, or PBMCs provided the cDNA or gDNA that served as material.

The germline V gene encodes CDR1 ENHRY and CDR2 SYGVKD. This CDR3 contains 12 residues. After removal of 5 bases from V and 3 bases from J, the junction contained 1 base not matched to a gene. As handled by the study authors: Amplification with reference gene primers provided the estimates of nucleated cell counts. Assay: immunoSEQ multiplex PCR; the TCRdb copy retains only in-frame clones and omits some. V, J and clone size derive from that table, while D and trimming were established from the DNA sequence. The data hold approximately 35,000 clones, with roughly 80% observed a single time. The TCR comes from a man older than 75 with acute or convalescent COVID-19. The V and J genes are TRBV10-3 and TRBJ2-7; TRBD1 agrees at 7 bases. Sequencing was performed on peripheral blood. This CDR3 reads CAISSGGYEQYF. CDR3 nucleotide sequence: TGTGCCATCAGTTCAGGGGGCTACGAGCAGTACTTC.